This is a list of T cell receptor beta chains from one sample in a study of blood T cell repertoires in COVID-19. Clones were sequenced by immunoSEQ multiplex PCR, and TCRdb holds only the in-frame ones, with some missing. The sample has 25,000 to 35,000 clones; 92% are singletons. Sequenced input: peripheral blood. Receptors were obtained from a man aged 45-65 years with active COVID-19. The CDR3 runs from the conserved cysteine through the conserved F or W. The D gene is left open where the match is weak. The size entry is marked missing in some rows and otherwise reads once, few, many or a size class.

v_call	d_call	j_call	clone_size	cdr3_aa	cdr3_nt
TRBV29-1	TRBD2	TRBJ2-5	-	CSVEELAAYQETQYF	TGCAGCGTTGAAGAGCTAGCGGCGTACCAAGAGACCCAGTACTTC
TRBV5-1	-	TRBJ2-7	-	CASSTGRNYEQYF	TGCGCCAGCAGTACAGGCAGGAACTACGAGCAGTACTTC
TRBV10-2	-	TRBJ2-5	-	CASGKQGYQETQYF	TGCGCCAGCGGAAAACAGGGTTACCAAGAGACCCAGTACTTC
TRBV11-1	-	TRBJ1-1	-	CASSFSNRGGAFF	TGTGCCAGCAGCTTTTCTAACCGGGGAGGAGCTTTCTTT
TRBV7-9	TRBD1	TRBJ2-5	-	CASSSQSTGGRETQYF	TGTGCCAGCAGCTCCCAATCGACAGGGGGCAGGGAGACCCAGTACTTC
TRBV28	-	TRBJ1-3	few	CASSDTMKITIYF	TGTGCCAGCAGCGACACCATGAAGATCACCATATATTTT
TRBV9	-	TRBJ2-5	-	CASTTSGLSGTQYF	TGTGCCAGCACCACAAGTGGGCTGTCAGGGACCCAGTACTTC
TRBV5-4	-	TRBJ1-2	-	CASSLKGGSYGYTF	TGTGCCAGCAGCTTGAAGGGAGGATCCTATGGCTACACCTTC
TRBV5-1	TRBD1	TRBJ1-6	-	CASSWTGRNSPLHF	TGCGCCAGCAGCTGGACAGGGAGGAATTCACCCCTCCACTTT
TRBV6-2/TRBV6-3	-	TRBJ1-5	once	CASSYVQGTGNQPQHF	TGTGCCAGCAGTTACGTACAGGGTACGGGCAATCAGCCCCAGCATTTT
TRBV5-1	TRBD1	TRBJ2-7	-	CASSGRQGFYEQYF	TGCGCCAGCAGCGGCCGACAGGGATTCTACGAGCAGTACTTC
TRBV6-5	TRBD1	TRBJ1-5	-	CASSPGQGLSQPQHF	TGTGCCAGCAGCCCAGGACAGGGCCTAAGCCAGCCCCAGCATTTT
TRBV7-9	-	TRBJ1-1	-	CASSLRYTTTKTEAFF	TGTGCCAGCAGCTTGAGGTATACTACCACAAAAACTGAAGCTTTCTTT
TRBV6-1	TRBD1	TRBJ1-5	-	CASSEQGGGNQPQHF	TGTGCCAGCAGTGAGCAGGGGGGAGGCAATCAGCCCCAGCATTTT
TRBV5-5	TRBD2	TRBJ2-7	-	CASSLAPAGGGEQYF	TGTGCCAGCAGCTTGGCCCCAGCGGGAGGAGGAGAGCAGTACTTC